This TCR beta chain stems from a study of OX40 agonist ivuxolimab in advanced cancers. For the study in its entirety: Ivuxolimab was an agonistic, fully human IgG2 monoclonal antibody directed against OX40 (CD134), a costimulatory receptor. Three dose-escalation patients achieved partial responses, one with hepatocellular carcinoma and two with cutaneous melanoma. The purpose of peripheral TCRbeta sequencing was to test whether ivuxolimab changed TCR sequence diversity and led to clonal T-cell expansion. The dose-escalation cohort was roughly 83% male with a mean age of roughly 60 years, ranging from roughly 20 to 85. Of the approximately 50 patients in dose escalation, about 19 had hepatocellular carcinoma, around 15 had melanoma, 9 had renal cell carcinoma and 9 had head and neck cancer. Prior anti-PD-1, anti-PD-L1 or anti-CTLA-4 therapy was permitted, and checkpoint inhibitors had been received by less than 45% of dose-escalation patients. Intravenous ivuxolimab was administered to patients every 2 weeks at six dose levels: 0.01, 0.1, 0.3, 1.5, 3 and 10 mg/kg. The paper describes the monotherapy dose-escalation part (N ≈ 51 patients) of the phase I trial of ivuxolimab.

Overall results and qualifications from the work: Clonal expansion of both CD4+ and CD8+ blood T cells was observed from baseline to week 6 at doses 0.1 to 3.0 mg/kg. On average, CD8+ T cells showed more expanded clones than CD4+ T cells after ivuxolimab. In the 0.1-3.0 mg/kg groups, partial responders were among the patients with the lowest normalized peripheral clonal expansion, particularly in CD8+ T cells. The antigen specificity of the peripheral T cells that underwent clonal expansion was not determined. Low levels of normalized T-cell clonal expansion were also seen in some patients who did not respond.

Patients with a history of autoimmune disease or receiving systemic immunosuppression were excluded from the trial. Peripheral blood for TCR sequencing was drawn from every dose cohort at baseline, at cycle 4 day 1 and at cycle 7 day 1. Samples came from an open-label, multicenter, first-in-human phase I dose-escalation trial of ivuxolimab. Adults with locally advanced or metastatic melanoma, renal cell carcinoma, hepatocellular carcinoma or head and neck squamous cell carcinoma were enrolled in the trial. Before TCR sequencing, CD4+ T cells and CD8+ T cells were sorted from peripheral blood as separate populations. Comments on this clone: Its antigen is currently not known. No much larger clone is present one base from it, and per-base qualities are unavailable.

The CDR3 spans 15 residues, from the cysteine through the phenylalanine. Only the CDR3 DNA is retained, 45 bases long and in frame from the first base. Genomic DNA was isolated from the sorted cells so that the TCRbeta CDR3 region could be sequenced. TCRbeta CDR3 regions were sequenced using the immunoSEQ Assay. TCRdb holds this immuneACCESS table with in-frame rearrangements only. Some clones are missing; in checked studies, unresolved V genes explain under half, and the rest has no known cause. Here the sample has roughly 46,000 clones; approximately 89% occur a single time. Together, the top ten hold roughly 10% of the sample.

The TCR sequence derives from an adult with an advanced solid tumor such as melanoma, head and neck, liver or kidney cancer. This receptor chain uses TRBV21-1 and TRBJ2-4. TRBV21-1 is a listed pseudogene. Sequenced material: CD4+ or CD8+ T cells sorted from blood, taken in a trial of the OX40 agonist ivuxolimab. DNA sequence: TGTGCCAGCAGCAAATTGAGGACCGCCAAAAACATTCAGTACTTC. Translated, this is CASSKLRTAKNIQYF.